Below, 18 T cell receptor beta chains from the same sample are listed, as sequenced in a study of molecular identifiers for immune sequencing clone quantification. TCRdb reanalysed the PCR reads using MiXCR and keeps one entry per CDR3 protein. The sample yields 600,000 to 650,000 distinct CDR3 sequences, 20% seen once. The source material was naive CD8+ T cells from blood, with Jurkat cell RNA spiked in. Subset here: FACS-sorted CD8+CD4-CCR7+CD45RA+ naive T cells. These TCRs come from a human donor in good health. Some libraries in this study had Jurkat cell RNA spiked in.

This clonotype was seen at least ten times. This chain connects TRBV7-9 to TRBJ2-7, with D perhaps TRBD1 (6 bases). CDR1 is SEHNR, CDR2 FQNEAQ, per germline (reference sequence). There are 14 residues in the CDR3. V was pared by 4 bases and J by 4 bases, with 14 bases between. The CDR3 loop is CASSSSVGGYEQYF. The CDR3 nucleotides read TGTGCCAGCAGCTCGTCCGTAGGGGGTTACGAGCAGTACTTC.

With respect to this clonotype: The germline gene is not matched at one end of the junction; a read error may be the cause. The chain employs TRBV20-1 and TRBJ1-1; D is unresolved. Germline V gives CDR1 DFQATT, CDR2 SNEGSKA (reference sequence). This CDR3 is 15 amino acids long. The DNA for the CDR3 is TGCAGTGCTAGGACCCTTAGGACGGGAGTCACTGAGGCTTTCTTT. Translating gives CSARTLRTGVTEAFF.

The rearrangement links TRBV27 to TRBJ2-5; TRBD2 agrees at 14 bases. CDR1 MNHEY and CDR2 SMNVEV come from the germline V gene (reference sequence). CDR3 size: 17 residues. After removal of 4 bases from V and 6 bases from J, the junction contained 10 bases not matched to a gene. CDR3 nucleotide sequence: TGTGCCAGCAGTTCAGGGCCGGGACTAGCGGGAGTAAAGACCCAGTACTTC. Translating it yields CASSSGPGLAGVKTQYF.

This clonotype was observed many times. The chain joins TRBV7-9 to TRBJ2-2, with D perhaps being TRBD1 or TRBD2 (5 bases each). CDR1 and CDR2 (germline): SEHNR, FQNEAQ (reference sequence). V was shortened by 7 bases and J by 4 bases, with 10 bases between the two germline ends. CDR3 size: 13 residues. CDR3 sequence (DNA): TGTGCCAGCAAGGGGAGTCGCACCGGGGAGCTGTTTTTT. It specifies CASKGSRTGELFF. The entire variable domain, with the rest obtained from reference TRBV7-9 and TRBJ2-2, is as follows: DTGVSQNPRHKITKRGQNVTFRCDPISEHNRLYWYRQTLGQGPEFLTYFQNEAQLEKSRLLSDRFSAERPKGSFSTLEIQRTEQGDSAMYLCASKGSRTGELFFGEGSRLTVL.

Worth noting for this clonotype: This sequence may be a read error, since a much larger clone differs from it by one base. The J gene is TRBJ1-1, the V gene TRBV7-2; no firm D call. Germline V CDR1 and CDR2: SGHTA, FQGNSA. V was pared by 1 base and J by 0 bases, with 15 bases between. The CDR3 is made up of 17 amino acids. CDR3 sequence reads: CASSLEVEHAMNTEAFF. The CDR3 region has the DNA TGTGCCAGCAGCTTAGAGGTGGAGCACGCGATGAACACTGAAGCTTTCTTT.

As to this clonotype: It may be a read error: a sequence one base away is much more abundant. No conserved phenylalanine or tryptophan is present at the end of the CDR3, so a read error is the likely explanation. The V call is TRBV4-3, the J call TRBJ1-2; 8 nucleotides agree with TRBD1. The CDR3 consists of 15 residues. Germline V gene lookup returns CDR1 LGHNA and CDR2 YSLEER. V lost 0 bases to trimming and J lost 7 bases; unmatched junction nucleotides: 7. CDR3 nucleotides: TGCGCCAGCAGCCAAGATTTGGACAGGGCAATTGGCTACACCCTC. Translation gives CASSQDLDRAIGYTL.

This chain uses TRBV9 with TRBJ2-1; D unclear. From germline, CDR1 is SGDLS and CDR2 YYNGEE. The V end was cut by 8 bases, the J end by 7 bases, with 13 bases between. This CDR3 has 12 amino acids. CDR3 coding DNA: TGTGCCAGGTTCCTAGTACATAATGAGCAGTTCTTC. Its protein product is CARFLVHNEQFF.

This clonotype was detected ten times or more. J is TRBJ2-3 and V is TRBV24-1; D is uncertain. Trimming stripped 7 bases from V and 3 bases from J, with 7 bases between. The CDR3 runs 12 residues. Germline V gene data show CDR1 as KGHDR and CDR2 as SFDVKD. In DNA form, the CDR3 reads TGTGCCACCAGGGCAGATACAGATACGCAGTATTTT. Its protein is CATRADTDTQYF.

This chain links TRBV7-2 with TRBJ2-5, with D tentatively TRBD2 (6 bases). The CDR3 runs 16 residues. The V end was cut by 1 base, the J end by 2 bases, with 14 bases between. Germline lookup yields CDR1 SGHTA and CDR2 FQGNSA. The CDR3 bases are TGTGCCAGCAGCTTAGTGGGTTGGAGGGTTCAAGAGACCCAGTACTTC. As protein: CASSLVGWRVQETQYF.

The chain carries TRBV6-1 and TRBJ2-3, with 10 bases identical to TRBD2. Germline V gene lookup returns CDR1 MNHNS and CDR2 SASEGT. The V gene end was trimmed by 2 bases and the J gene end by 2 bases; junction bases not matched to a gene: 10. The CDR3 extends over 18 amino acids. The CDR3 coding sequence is TGTGCCAGCAGTGAATCTCTATTAGCGGGGGGATACACAGATACGCAGTATTTT. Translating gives CASSESLLAGGYTDTQYF.

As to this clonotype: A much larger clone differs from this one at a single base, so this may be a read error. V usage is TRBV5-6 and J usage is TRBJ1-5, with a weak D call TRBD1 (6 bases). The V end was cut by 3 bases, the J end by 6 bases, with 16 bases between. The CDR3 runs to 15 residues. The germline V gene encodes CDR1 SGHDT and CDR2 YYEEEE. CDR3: CASSWGAGVVQPQHF. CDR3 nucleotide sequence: TGTGCCAGCAGCTGGGGGGCAGGGGTTGTTCAGCCCCAGCATTTT.

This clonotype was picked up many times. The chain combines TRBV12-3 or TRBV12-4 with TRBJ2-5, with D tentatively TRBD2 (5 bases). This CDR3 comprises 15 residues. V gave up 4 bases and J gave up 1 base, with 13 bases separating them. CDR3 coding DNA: TGTGCCAGCAGTTGGGCGGAGGAATTCCAAGAGACCCAGTACTTC. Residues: CASSWAEEFQETQYF.

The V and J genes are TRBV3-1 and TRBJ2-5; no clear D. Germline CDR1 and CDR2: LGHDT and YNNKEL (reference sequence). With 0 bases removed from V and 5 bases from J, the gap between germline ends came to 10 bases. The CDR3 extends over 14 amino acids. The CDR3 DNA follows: TGTGCCAGCAGCCAAGACGTCAGTCTTGAGACCCAGTACTTC. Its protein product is CASSQDVSLETQYF.

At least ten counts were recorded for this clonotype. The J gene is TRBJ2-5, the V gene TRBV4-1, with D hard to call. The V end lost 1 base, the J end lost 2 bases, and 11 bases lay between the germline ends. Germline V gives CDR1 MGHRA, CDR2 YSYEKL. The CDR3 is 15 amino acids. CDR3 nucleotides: TGCGCCAGCAGCCAAGGAGCCACCTCTCAAGAGACCCAGTACTTC. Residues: CASSQGATSQETQYF.

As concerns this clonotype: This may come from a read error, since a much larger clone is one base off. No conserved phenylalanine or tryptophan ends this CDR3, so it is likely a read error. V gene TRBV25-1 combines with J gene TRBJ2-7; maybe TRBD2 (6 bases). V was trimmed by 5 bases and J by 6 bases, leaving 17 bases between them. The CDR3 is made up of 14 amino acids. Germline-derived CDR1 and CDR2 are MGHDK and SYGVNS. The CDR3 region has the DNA TGTGCCAGCAGTTTAACGGGAGTATTGGGCGAGCAGTACCTC. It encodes CASSLTGVLGEQYL.

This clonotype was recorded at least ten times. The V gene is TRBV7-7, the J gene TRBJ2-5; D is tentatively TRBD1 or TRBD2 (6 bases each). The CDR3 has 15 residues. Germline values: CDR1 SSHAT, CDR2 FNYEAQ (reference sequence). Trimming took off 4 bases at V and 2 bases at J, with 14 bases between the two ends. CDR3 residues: CASSSGAGWQETQYF. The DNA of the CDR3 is TGTGCCAGCAGCTCGGGGGCAGGGTGGCAAGAGACCCAGTACTTC. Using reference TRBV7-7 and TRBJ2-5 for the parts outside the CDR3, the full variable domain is GAGVSQSPRYKVTKRGQDVTLRCDPISSHATLYWYQQALGQGPEFLTYFNYEAQPDKSGLPSDRFSAERPEGSISTLTIQRTEQRDSAMYRCASSSGAGWQETQYFGPGTRLLVL.

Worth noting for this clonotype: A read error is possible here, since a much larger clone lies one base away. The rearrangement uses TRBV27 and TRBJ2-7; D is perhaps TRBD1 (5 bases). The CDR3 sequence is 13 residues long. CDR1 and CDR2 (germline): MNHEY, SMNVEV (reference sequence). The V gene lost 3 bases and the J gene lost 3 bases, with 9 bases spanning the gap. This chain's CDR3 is CASSFGRDYEQYF. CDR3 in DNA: TGTGCCAGCAGTTTCGGCAGGGACTACGAGCAGTACTTC.

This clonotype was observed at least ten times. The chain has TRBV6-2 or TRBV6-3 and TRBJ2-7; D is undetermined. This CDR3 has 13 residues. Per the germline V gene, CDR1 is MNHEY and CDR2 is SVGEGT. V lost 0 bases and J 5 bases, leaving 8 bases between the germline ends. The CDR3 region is CASSYSMGNEQYF. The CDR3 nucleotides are TGTGCCAGCAGTTACTCTATGGGGAACGAGCAGTACTTC.